Reported below is one T cell receptor beta chain. Antigen specificity is unknown. Germline-derived CDR1 and CDR2 are LNHNV and YYDKDF (reference sequence). The CDR3 is made up of 13 amino acids. Trimming took 7 bases from V and 3 from J, leaving 12 bases between them. The data originate from a study of cytomegalovirus exposure and HLA in healthy donors. Study context: Early on, a data release was issued that held roughly 80 million unique TCRs from HLA-typed donors.

PCR involved 60 Vbeta and 13 Jbeta primers. TCRdb's table, derived via immunoSEQ multiplex PCR, lists solely in-frame clones and lacks some. The repertoire holds 100,000 to 150,000 clones, 80% seen once, with approximately 10% in the top ten. Overall study results and limits: In a later analysis, HLA-C alleles had the fewest associated TCRs, DRB1 alleles the most. With later analysis, a missense DCLRE1C variant became linked to TCR beta V- and J-gene trimming. The study listed approximately 160 cytomegalovirus-associated TCR beta chains.

This receptor was identified in a man aged 30-40 years in good health and CMV-seropositive. Sequenced material: PBMCs. The chain uses TRBV15 and TRBJ1-2; unclear D gene. The CDR3, as DNA: TGTGCCACCACCGGGGAGACACACTATGGCTACACCTTC. It specifies CATTGETHYGYTF.